What follows are 11 T cell receptor beta chains derived from one specimen sequenced in a study of post-analysis software for immune sequencing data. Findings of the study overall: Controls showed lower frequencies than patients for roughly five TRBV segments, and TRBV5-6, TRBV5-1 and TRBV20-1 were among these.

The antigens of these receptors remain unknown. Unique-molecular-identifier-tagged TCR beta cDNA libraries were used. MiXCR, applied by TCRdb to the PCR reads, yields one record per CDR3 protein. In the table there are about 770,000 distinct CDR3 sequences, around 45% of which are singletons. What was sequenced was blood. The receptors originated from a girl aged 5-17 years with multiple sclerosis.

There are a few counts of this clonotype. This chain links TRBV10-3 with TRBJ1-5; D call uncertain. Germline CDR1 and CDR2: ENHRY and SYGVKD. Trimming shortened V by 2 bases and J by 7 bases, and 15 bases separated the two germline ends. CDR3 length: 15 amino acids. CDR3 protein: CAISEPGEGRQPQHF. In DNA, the CDR3 is TGTGCCATCAGTGAGCCCGGGGAGGGTAGGCAGCCCCAGCATTTT.

For this clonotype: Mismatch with germline at one junction end may stem from a read error. The chain combines TRBV7-7 with TRBJ2-5; 7 bases align to TRBD1. The germline CDR1 and CDR2 sequences are SSHAT and FNYEAQ (reference sequence). This CDR3 spans 14 amino acids. DNA for the CDR3: TGTGCTAGCAGCCCCATTCAGGGGGTAGAGACCCAGTACTTC. Its translation is CASSPIQGVETQYF.

CDR3 loop: CSVSTGSSYNSPLHF. The CDR3 DNA follows: TGCAGCGTCTCGACGGGGAGCTCCTATAATTCACCCCTCCACTTT. This chain joins TRBV29-1 and TRBJ1-6, with D hard to call. Germline assignment: CDR1 SQVTM and CDR2 ANQGSEA. Trimming took 6 bases from V and 0 from J, leaving 12 bases between them. The CDR3 has 15 amino acids.

A single count supports this clonotype. The V call is TRBV10-3, the J call TRBJ2-1; D is unclear. CDR1 is ENHRY and CDR2 is SYGVKD in the germline V gene. The V gene lost 2 bases and the J gene lost 6 bases, with 8 bases spanning the gap. This CDR3 has 13 residues. Written as DNA, the CDR3 is TGTGCCATCAGTGAGAATCGGGCCAATGAGCAGTTCTTC. Translation: CAISENRANEQFF.

The V and J genes are TRBV6-2 or TRBV6-3 and TRBJ2-1; a weak D match, TRBD2 (5 bases). Gene TRBJ2-7 matches the end of the DNA better, so the J call may be wrong. The CDR3 totals 17 residues. CDR1 and CDR2 (germline): MNHEY, SVGEGT. CDR3: CASSYSILLDQIYEQYF. As DNA, the CDR3 is TGTGCCAGCAGTTACTCGATCCTACTAGACCAAATCTACGAGCAGTACTTC.

The rearrangement joins TRBV29-1 to TRBJ2-3; D unresolved. Germline values: CDR1 SQVTM, CDR2 ANQGSEA. Trimming removed 4 bases from V and 4 bases from J, with 18 bases in between. This CDR3 is 15 amino acids long. The CDR3 nucleotides read TGCAGCGTTGGAAGCAGCGCCGCGGACCCAGATACGCAGTATTTT. As protein: CSVGSSAADPDTQYF.

CDR3 nucleotide sequence: TGCAGCCTCCTGACAGGGGTAAAAGGGGCCAACGTCCTGACTTTC. Residues: CSLLTGVKGANVLTF. The chain uses TRBV29-1 and TRBJ2-6, with TRBD1 matching 8 bases. J gave up 4 bases and V 8 bases, and 10 bases lay outside the gene matches. This CDR3 has 15 residues. Germline V gene sequence: CDR1 SQVTM, CDR2 ANQGSEA.

This rearrangement joins TRBV10-3 to TRBJ2-3; TRBD2 aligns across 7 bases. The CDR3 has 16 residues. V shed 4 bases, J shed 2 bases, and the junction held 9 bases outside the gene matches. The germline CDR1 and CDR2 sequences are ENHRY and SYGVKD. Here the CDR3 reads CAISGSPERDTDTQYF. CDR3 sequence (DNA): TGTGCCATCAGTGGAAGCCCAGAGCGGGACACAGATACGCAGTATTTT.

CDR3 loop: CASRIRDSDEQYF. For the CDR3, the DNA is TGTGCCAGCAGAATTCGGGACTCAGACGAGCAGTACTTC. V gene TRBV12-3 or TRBV12-4 combines with J gene TRBJ2-5; D may be TRBD2 (6 bases). The end of the DNA aligns better with TRBJ2-7, so the J call may be wrong. The CDR3 totals 13 residues.

The CDR3 spells CSVELQGPEAFF. The CDR3 coding sequence is TGCAGCGTTGAGTTACAGGGCCCTGAAGCTTTCTTT. The V gene is TRBV29-1, the J gene TRBJ1-1; TRBD1 might be the D (6 bases). Per the germline V gene, CDR1 is SQVTM and CDR2 is ANQGSEA. Trimming stripped 3 bases from V and 6 bases from J, with 11 bases between. The CDR3 extends over 12 amino acids.

The chain links TRBV9 to TRBJ1-6, with D possibly matching TRBD1 (6 bases). Trimming pared 2 bases from V and 8 bases from J, leaving 14 bases between. Germline CDR1 is SGDLS and CDR2 is YYNGEE. The CDR3 spans 15 residues. The CDR3 DNA reads as TGTGCCAGCAGCGTCGGGGGGGCTCCGGATTCACCCCTCCACTTT. The encoded protein is CASSVGGAPDSPLHF. The variable domain in full, with the rest retrieved from reference TRBV9 and TRBJ1-6, is DSGVTQTPKHLITATGQRVTLRCSPRSGDLSVYWYQQSLDQGLQFLIQYYNGEERAKGNILERFSAQQFPDLHSELNLSSLELGDSALYFCASSVGGAPDSPLHFGNGTRLTVT.